The present T cell receptor beta chain was sequenced within a study of human T cells and chemical hapten exposure. This clonotype was detected ten times or more. Time point of the sample: patch test 3, about 24 weeks after DPC sensitization. The treatment was: therapeutic diphenylcyclopropenone sensitization with weekly scalp DPC. This CDR3 region has 14 residues. From germline, CDR1 is KGHSH and CDR2 LQKENI. The ends were cut back, 6 bases at V and 2 bases at J, with 13 bases in the middle. What the library attached to individual cDNA molecules were unique molecular identifiers. TCRdb called the RACE reads again in MiXCR, with one record for every CDR3 protein. The table has tens of thousands of distinct CDR3 sequences, about 11% seen once.

This clonotype originated in a woman in her 30s with alopecia areata. Some clones in this sample may be carry-over from other donors' samples. The chain combines TRBV18 with TRBJ1-1, with D perhaps matching TRBD1 (6 bases). Specimen: whole blood, collected in connection with sensitization to the hapten diphenylcyclopropenone (DPC). CDR3 nucleotide sequence: TGTGCCAGCTCGCCGGGGGGGGGCAACACTGAAGCTTTCTTT. Translated, it gives CASSPGGGNTEAFF.